One and the same sample provided the 26 T cell receptor beta chains below, sequenced in a study of cytomegalovirus exposure and HLA in healthy donors. Produced via immunoSEQ multiplex PCR; TCRdb's table is partial and in-frame only. The table has around 250,000 clones, around 90% seen once; the top ten hold 0.37%. Sequenced: PBMCs. Every receptor here comes from a young woman in good health and CMV-seronegative.

The chain is built from TRBV6-1 and TRBJ2-1; the match to TRBD1 covers 9 bases. There are 12 residues in the CDR3. V gave up 5 bases and J gave up 13 bases; unmatched junction bases: 6. Per germline, CDR1 MNHNS and CDR2 SASEGT. In DNA, the CDR3 is TGTGCCAGCAGTCAAGGACAGGGGCATCAGTTCTTC. It translates to CASSQGQGHQFF.

This clone was seen only once. The CDR3 nucleotides are TGCGCCAGCAGCCTACACGGGACTACCGTCTACGAGCAGTACTTC. Translating gives CASSLHGTTVYEQYF. The V and J genes are TRBV5-1 and TRBJ2-7, with TRBD2 matching 7 bases. The CDR3 is 15 residues long. Trimming removed 4 bases from V and 3 bases from J; junction bases left unmatched: 10. Germline CDR1 is SGHRS and CDR2 is YFSETQ.

The chain links TRBV7-2 to TRBJ2-7, with TRBD2 matching over 7 bases. CDR3 size: 15 residues. Per germline, CDR1 SGHTA and CDR2 FQGNSA. V shed 0 bases, J shed 5 bases, and the junction held 7 bases outside the gene matches. DNA for the CDR3: TGTGCCAGCAGCTTAGCTCTGGGGGGGTGGGACGAGCAGTACGTC. This sequence encodes CASSLALGGWDEQYV.

This clone is a singleton in its sample. The rearrangement joins TRBV15 to TRBJ2-2; 7 bases line up with TRBD1. The CDR3 contains 16 residues. The ends lost 3 bases at V and 3 bases at J; junction bases unmatched: 7. CDR1 is LNHNV and CDR2 is YYDKDF in the germline V gene (reference sequence). The CDR3 DNA sequence: TGTGCCACCAGCAGCCGAGAGACAGGGTACACCGGGGAGCTGTTTTTT. Its translation is CATSSRETGYTGELFF.

The gene calls are TRBV14 and TRBJ2-7, with 7 bases that match TRBD1. Germline CDR1 is SGHDN and CDR2 is FVKESK. V shed 7 bases, J shed 4 bases, and the junction held 13 bases outside the gene matches. CDR3 length: 15 amino acids. CDR3 loop: CASTNSRDSEYEQYF. CDR3 DNA: TGTGCCAGCACCAATTCCCGGGACAGTGAATACGAGCAGTACTTC.

This chain links TRBV7-8 with TRBJ1-5; 7 bases map to TRBD1. V trimming: 5 bases; J trimming: 1 base; junction bases outside the gene matches: 5. CDR1 is SGHVS, CDR2 FQNEAQ, per germline. There are 15 residues in the CDR3. CDR3 in amino acids: CASSERRGSNQPQHF. The CDR3 DNA follows: TGTGCCAGCAGCGAGCGCAGGGGGAGCAATCAGCCCCAGCATTTT.

V and J are TRBV11-2 and TRBJ1-2; the D gene is possibly TRBD1 (5 bases). Between the trimmed V and J ends, which lost 4 bases and 4 bases, there was a span of 10 bases. Germline assignment: CDR1 SGHAT and CDR2 FQNNGV. The CDR3 runs 13 residues. The CDR3 is CASSSDSFYGYTF. Written as DNA, the CDR3 is TGTGCCAGCAGCTCCGACAGCTTCTATGGCTACACCTTC.

The V call is TRBV2, the J call TRBJ2-5; 12 positions agree with TRBD2. This CDR3 is built from 15 residues. The V segment lost 6 bases and the J segment 2 bases; nucleotides outside the gene matches: 4. CDR1 and CDR2 (germline): SNHLY, FYNNEI. The CDR3 spells CASRGLAGTQETQYF. The DNA of the CDR3 is TGTGCCAGCAGAGGACTAGCGGGGACACAAGAGACCCAGTACTTC.

The chain is built from TRBV2 and TRBJ1-2; 7 nucleotides match TRBD1. There are 12 residues in the CDR3. The V gene's germline CDR1 is SNHLY and CDR2 FYNNEI. V lost 10 bases and J lost 3; bases outside the gene matches: 5. DNA of the CDR3: TGTGCCACCACCGGGACAGACTATGGCTACACCTTC. The encoded protein is CATTGTDYGYTF.

The count of this clone is one. The chain combines TRBV6-6 with TRBJ2-1; TRBD2 aligns across 9 bases. This CDR3 is built from 15 residues. Trimming took 3 bases from V and 3 from J; bases not matched to a gene: 3. Germline V gives CDR1 MNHNY, CDR2 SVGAGI (reference sequence). CDR3 in DNA: TGTGCCAGCAGTTATAGCGGGGGTGGCTACAATGAGCAGTTCTTC. Amino acids: CASSYSGGGYNEQFF.

The rearrangement links TRBV2 to TRBJ1-6; TRBD1 is a possible D gene (6 bases). Germline V lookup: CDR1 SNHLY, CDR2 FYNNEI. Trimming shortened V by 6 bases and J by 0 bases, and 12 bases separated the two germline ends. This CDR3 is built from 16 residues. The CDR3 DNA sequence: TGTGCCAGCAGCGGGACACGATCCTCCTATAATTCACCCCTCCACTTT. Its translation is CASSGTRSSYNSPLHF.

The CDR3 DNA reads as TGTGCCAGCAGTTATGCAGGTTCAAGCTCCTACGAGCAGTACGTC. It codes for CASSYAGSSSYEQYV. V and J are TRBV6-5 and TRBJ2-7; D is unresolved. This CDR3 region has 15 residues. Germline V gene lookup returns CDR1 MNHEY and CDR2 SVGAGI. Deletions cut 3 bases from V and 0 bases from J, with 12 bases between.

The chain has TRBV6-5 and TRBJ2-4; 8 bases line up with TRBD1. Per germline, CDR1 MNHEY and CDR2 SVGAGI. Trimming removed 6 bases from V and 7 bases from J; junction bases left unmatched: 11. The CDR3 loop spans 15 amino acids. The CDR3: CASSPTGATGNIQYF. The CDR3 nucleotides are TGTGCCAGCAGCCCGACAGGGGCCACTGGGAACATTCAGTACTTC.

The J gene is TRBJ1-1, the V gene TRBV15; D gene unclear. Trimming left V 5 bases short and J 12 bases short, with 22 bases between. Germline values: CDR1 LNHNV, CDR2 YYDKDF (reference sequence). The CDR3 spans 14 residues. The CDR3 reads CATSYAGGGESPFF. The CDR3 region has the DNA TGTGCCACCAGCTACGCTGGCGGTGGAGAGTCACCTTTCTTT.

The DNA of the CDR3 is TGTGCCAGCAGCTTAGCGTTGCGGGGACTCCAAGAGACCCAGTACTTC. Residues: CASSLALRGLQETQYF. The chain joins TRBV7-2 to TRBJ2-5, with a possible D match to TRBD2 (6 bases). Trimming removed 0 bases from V and 1 base from J, with 12 bases in between. This CDR3 is built from 16 residues. Germline CDR1 reads SGHTA; CDR2 reads FQGNSA.

Written as DNA, the CDR3 is TGCAGCGTTGAGGGGAGACAGGGCGACGAGCAGTTCTTC. Translating gives CSVEGRQGDEQFF. The V gene is TRBV29-1, the J gene TRBJ2-1, with 7 bases identical to TRBD1. The CDR3 sequence is 13 residues long. Germline CDR1 SQVTM, CDR2 ANQGSEA. V shed 3 bases and J 10 bases; nucleotides not matched to a gene: 9.

The chain has TRBV30 and TRBJ1-2; D is perhaps TRBD1 (5 bases). The CDR3 extends over 15 amino acids. Deletions cut 7 bases from V and 2 bases from J, with 20 bases between. Looked up from germline, CDR1 is GTSNPN and CDR2 is SVGIG (reference sequence). CDR3 protein: CASAMGQLGNYGYTF. In DNA form, the CDR3 reads TGTGCCTCCGCTATGGGGCAACTTGGGAACTATGGCTACACCTTC.

The rearrangement joins TRBV19 to TRBJ1-2; TRBD1 matches 9 bases. V lost 0 bases, J lost 3 bases, and 11 bases stayed unmatched. This CDR3 contains 18 residues. Germline V gives CDR1 LNHDA, CDR2 SQIVND (reference sequence). This CDR3 is CASSIDGQGPGLHYGYTF. The CDR3 DNA reads as TGTGCCAGTAGTATAGACGGACAGGGGCCTGGATTACACTATGGCTACACCTTC.

The chain joins TRBV30 to TRBJ2-7, with 9 bases lining up with TRBD1. The CDR3 totals 15 residues. J was trimmed by 5 bases and V by 0 bases; bases with no gene match: 8. Germline CDR1 reads GTSNPN; CDR2 reads SVGIG (reference sequence). CDR3 nucleotide sequence: TGTGCCTGGAGTGTATGGGGGACAGGGAGAAACGAGCAGTACTTC. It encodes CAWSVWGTGRNEQYF.

V usage is TRBV28 and J usage is TRBJ1-6; D unresolved. V lost 1 base and J 7 bases, leaving 2 bases between the germline ends. This CDR3 spans 12 amino acids. CDR1 and CDR2 from the germline V gene are MDHEN and SYDVKM. As DNA, the CDR3 is TGTGCCAGCAGTTTATTAAATTCACCCCTCCACTTT. Its protein is CASSLLNSPLHF.

The rearrangement uses TRBV28 and TRBJ2-7; TRBD1 is a possible D gene (9 bases). From germline, CDR1 is MDHEN and CDR2 SYDVKM. The length of the CDR3 is 21 residues. Trimming took off 0 bases at V and 2 bases at J, with 29 bases between the two ends. The CDR3 coding sequence is TGTGCCAGCAGTTTATGGGACCCGGGGGGGGACCCGGGACAGGGTCCCTACGAGCAGTACTTC. Its translation: CASSLWDPGGDPGQGPYEQYF.

V is TRBV28 and J is TRBJ2-3; TRBD2 aligns across 9 bases. V was clipped by 2 bases and J by 3 bases; unmatched bases: 3. The CDR3 has 15 amino acids. Germline V gene lookup returns CDR1 MDHEN and CDR2 SYDVKM. In nucleotides, the CDR3 is TGTGCCAGCAGTTTAGCGGGGGGGCCGACAGATACGCAGTATTTT. As protein: CASSLAGGPTDTQYF.

The chain joins TRBV6-6 to TRBJ2-1; maybe TRBD1 (5 bases). This CDR3 has 12 residues. The germline V gene encodes CDR1 MNHNY and CDR2 SVGAGI (reference sequence). With 4 bases removed from V and 9 bases from J, the gap between germline ends came to 10 bases. The CDR3 region is CASSLLGVEQFF. Written as DNA, the CDR3 is TGTGCCAGCAGTTTGTTAGGGGTTGAGCAGTTCTTC.

This chain links TRBV6-4 with TRBJ2-2, with TRBD1 matching over 8 bases. CDR1 is MRHNA and CDR2 is SNTAGT in the germline V gene. Unmatched junction bases numbered 2, after V lost 4 bases and J lost 7 bases. This CDR3 comprises 13 residues. The chain's CDR3 is CASSGGQGGELFF. In DNA form, the CDR3 reads TGTGCCAGCAGTGGAGGACAGGGCGGGGAGCTGTTTTTT.

In this sample, this clone turned up once. The genes are TRBV18 and TRBJ2-7, with D possibly TRBD1 on 6 matching bases. CDR1 is KGHSH and CDR2 is LQKENI in the germline V gene. V lost 2 bases and J 3 bases, leaving 14 bases between the germline ends. This CDR3 contains 15 residues. As DNA, the CDR3 is TGTGCCAGCTCACCAGAGGACAGACCCATCTACGAGCAGTACTTC. Translated, it gives CASSPEDRPIYEQYF.

The count of this clone is one. The chain links TRBV27 to TRBJ2-1, with 9 bases identical to TRBD2. V was clipped by 4 bases and J by 4 bases; unmatched bases: 8. The length of the CDR3 is 16 residues. In germline, CDR1 is MNHEY, CDR2 SMNVEV (reference sequence). The CDR3: CASSSSRGGGYNEQFF. CDR3 DNA sequence: TGTGCCAGCAGTTCATCGCGGGGGGGCGGGTACAATGAGCAGTTCTTC.